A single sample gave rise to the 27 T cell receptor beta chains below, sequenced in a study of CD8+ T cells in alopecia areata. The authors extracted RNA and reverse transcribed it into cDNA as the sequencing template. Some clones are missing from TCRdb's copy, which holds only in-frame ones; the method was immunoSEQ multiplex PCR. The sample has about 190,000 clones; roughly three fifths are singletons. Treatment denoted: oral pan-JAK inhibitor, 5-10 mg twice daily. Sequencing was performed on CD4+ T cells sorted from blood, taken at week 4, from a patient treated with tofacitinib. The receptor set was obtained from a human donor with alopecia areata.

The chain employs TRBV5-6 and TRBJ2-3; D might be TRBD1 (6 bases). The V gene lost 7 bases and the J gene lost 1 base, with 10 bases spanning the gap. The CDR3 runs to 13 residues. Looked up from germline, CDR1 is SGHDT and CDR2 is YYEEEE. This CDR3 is CASGRQGTDTQYF. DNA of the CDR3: TGTGCCAGCGGACGACAGGGCACAGATACGCAGTATTTT. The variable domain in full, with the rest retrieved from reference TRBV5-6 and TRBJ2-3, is DAGVTQSPTHLIKTRGQQVTLRCSPKSGHDTVSWYQQALGQGPQFIFQYYEEEERQRGNFPDRFSGHQFPNYSSELNVNALLLGDSALYLCASGRQGTDTQYFGPGTRLTVL.

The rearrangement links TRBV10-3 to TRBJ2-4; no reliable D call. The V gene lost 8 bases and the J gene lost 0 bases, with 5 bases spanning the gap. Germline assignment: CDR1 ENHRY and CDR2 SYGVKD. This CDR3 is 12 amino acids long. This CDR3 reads CAIGEAKNIQYF. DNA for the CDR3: TGTGCCATCGGGGAAGCCAAAAACATTCAGTACTTC.

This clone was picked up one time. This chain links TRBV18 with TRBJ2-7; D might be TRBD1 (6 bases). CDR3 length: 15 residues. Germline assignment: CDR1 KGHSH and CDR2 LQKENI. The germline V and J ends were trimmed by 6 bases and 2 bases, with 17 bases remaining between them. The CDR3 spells CASSPTDQGPYEQYF. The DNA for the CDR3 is TGTGCCAGCTCCCCAACGGATCAGGGGCCCTACGAGCAGTACTTC.

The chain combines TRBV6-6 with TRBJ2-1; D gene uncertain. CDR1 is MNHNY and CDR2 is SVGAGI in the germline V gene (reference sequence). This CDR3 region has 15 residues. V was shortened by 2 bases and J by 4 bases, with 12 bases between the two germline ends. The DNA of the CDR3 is TGTGCCAGCAGTTACAGGGCGCTCGATTACAATGAGCAGTTCTTC. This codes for CASSYRALDYNEQFF.

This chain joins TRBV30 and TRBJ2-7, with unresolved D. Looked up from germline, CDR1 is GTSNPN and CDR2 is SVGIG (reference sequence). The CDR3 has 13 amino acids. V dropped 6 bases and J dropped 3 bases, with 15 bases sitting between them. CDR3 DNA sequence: TGTGCCTGCACTACTCAAAACCTCTACGAGCAGTACTTC. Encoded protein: CACTTQNLYEQYF.

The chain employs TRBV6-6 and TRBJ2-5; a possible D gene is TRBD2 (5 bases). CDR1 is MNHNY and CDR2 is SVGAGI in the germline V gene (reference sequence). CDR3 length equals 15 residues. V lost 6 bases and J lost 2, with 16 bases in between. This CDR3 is CASSTGSGNQETQYF. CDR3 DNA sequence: TGTGCCAGCAGCACTGGAAGCGGCAATCAAGAGACCCAGTACTTC.

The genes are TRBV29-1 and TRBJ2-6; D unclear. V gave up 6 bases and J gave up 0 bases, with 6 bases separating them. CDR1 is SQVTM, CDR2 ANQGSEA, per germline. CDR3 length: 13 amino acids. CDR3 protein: CSVETSGANVLTF. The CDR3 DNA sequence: TGCAGCGTAGAGACCTCTGGGGCCAACGTCCTGACTTTC.

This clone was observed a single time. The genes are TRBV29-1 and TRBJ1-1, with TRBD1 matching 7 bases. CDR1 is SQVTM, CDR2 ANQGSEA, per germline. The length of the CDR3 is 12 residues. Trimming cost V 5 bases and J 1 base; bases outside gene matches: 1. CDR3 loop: CSVRGQNTEAFF. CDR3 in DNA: TGCAGCGTTAGGGGGCAGAACACTGAAGCTTTCTTT.

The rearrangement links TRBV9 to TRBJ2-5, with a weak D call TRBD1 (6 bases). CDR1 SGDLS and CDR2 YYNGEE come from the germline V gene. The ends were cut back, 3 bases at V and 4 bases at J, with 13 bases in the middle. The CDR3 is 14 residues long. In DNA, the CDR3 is TGTGCCAGCAGCGCACTCGGGGACATAGAGACCCAGTACTTC. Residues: CASSALGDIETQYF. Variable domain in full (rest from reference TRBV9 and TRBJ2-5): DSGVTQTPKHLITATGQRVTLRCSPRSGDLSVYWYQQSLDQGLQFLIQYYNGEERAKGNILERFSAQQFPDLHSELNLSSLELGDSALYFCASSALGDIETQYFGPGTRLLVL.

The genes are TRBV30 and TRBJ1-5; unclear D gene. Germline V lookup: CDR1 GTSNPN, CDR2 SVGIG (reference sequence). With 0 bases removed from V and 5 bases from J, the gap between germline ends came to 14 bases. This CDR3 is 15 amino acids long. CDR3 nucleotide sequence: TGTGCCTGGAGTGTACCCCCACGGACCGATCAGCCCCAGCATTTT. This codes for CAWSVPPRTDQPQHF.

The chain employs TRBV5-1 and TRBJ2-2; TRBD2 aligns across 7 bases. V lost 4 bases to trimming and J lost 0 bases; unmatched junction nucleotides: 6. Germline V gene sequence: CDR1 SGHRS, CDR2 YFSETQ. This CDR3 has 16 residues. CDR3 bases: TGCGCCAGCAGCCCGGACCGGGGGGCGAACACCGGGGAGCTGTTTTTT. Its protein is CASSPDRGANTGELFF. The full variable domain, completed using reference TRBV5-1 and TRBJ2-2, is KAGVTQTPRYLIKTRGQQVTLSCSPISGHRSVSWYQQTPGQGLQFLFEYFSETQRNKGNFPGRFSGRQFSNSRSEMNVSTLELGDSALYLCASSPDRGANTGELFFGEGSRLTVL.

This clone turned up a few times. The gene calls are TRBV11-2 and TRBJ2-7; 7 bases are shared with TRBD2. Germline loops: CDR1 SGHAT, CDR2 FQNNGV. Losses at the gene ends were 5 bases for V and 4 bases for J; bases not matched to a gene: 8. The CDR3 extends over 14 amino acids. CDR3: CASSRSGVLYEQYF. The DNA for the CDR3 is TGTGCCAGCAGCAGGAGCGGGGTACTATACGAGCAGTACTTC.

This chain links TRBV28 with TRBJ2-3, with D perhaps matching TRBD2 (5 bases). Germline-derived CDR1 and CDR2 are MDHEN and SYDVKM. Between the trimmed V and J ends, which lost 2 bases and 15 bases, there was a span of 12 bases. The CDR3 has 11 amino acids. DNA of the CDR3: TGTGCCAGCAGTTTAGCGGGTTTCAAATATTTT. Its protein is CASSLAGFKYF.

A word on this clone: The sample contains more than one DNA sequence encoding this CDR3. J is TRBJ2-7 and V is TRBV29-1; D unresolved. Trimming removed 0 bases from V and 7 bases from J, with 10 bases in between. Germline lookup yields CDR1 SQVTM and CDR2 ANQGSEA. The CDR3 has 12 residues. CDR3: CSVEEAGVEQYF. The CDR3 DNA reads TGCAGCGTTGAAGAAGCAGGAGTTGAGCAGTACTTC.

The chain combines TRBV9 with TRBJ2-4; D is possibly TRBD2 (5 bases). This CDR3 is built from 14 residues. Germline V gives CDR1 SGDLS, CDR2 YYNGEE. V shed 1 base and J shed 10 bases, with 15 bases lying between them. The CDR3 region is CASSVLETSGIQYF. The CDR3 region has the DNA TGTGCCAGCAGCGTACTCGAAACTAGTGGTATTCAGTACTTC.

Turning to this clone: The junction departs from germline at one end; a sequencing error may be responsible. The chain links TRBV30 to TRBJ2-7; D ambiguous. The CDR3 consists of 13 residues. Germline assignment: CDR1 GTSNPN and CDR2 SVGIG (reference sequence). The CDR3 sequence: CAWIAVPELRAHF. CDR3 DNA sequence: TGTGCCTGGATTGCAGTACCCGAACTACGAGCGCACTTC.

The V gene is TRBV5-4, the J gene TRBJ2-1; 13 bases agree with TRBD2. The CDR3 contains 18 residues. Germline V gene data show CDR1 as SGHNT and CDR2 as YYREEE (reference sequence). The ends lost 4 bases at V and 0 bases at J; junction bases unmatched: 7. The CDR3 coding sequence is TGTGCCAGCAGCCGACTAGCGGGAGGTCGACGCTCCTACAATGAGCAGTTCTTC. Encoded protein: CASSRLAGGRRSYNEQFF.

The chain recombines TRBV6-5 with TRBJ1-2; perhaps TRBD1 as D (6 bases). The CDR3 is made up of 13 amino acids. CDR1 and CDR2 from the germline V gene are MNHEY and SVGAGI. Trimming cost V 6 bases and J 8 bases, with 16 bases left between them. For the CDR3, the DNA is TGTGCCAGCAGCCTACAGGGCCCCAGGGGCTACACCTTC. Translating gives CASSLQGPRGYTF.

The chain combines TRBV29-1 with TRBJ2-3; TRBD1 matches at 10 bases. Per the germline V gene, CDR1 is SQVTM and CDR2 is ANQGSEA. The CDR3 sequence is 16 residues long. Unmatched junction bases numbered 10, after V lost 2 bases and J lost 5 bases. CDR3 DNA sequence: TGCAGCGTTGAATTCCAGGGACAGGGGAGGGGAGATACGCAGTATTTT. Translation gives CSVEFQGQGRGDTQYF.

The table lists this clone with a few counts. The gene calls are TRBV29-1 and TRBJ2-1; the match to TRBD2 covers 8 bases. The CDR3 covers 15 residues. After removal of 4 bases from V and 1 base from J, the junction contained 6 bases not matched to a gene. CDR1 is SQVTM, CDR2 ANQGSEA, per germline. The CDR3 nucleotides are TGCAGCGTTGGCTACGGGAGGGATTCCTACAATGAGCAGTTCTTC. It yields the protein CSVGYGRDSYNEQFF.

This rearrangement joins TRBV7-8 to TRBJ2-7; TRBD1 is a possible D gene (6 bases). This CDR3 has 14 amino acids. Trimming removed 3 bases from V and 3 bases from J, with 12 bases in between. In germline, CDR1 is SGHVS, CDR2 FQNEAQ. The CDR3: CASSFKTGLYEQYF. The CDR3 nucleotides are TGTGCCAGCAGCTTTAAGACAGGTCTCTACGAGCAGTACTTC.

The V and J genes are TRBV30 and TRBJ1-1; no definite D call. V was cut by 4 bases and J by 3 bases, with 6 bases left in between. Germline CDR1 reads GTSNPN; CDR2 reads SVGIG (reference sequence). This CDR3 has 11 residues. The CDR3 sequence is CAWKEDTEAFF. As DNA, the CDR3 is TGTGCCTGGAAGGAGGACACTGAAGCTTTCTTT.

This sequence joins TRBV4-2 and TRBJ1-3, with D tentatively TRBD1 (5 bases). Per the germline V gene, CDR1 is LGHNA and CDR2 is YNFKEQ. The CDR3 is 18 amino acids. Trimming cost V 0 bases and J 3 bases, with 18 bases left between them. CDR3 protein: CASSQEGGGASGGNTIYF. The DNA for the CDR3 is TGTGCCAGCAGCCAAGAAGGCGGCGGGGCAAGTGGTGGAAACACCATATATTTT.

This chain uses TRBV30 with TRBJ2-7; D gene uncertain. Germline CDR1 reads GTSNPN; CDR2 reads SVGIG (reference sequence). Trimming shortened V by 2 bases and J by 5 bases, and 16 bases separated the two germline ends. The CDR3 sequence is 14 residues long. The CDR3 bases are TGTGCCTGGAGTAAAAGACACCGTGCGGACGAGCAGTACTTC. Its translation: CAWSKRHRADEQYF.

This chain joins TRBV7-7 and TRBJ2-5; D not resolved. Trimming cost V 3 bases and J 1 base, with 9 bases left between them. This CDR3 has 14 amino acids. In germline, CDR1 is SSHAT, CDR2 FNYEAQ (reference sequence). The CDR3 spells CASSFVRPQETQYF. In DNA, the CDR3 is TGTGCCAGCAGCTTTGTCCGGCCCCAAGAGACCCAGTACTTC. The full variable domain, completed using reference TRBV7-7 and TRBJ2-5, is GAGVSQSPRYKVTKRGQDVTLRCDPISSHATLYWYQQALGQGPEFLTYFNYEAQPDKSGLPSDRFSAERPEGSISTLTIQRTEQRDSAMYRCASSFVRPQETQYFGPGTRLLVL.

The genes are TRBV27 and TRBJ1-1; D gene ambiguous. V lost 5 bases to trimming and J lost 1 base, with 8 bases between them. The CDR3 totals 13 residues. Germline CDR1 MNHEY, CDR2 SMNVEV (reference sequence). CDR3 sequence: CASSPYGNTEAFF. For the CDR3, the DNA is TGTGCCAGCAGTCCGTACGGGAACACTGAAGCTTTCTTT.

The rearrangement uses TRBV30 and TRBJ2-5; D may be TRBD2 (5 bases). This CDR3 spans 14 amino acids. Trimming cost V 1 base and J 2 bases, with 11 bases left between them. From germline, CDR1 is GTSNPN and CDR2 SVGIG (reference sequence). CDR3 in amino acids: CAWSEWRAQETQYF. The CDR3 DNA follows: TGTGCCTGGAGTGAATGGCGGGCTCAAGAGACCCAGTACTTC.